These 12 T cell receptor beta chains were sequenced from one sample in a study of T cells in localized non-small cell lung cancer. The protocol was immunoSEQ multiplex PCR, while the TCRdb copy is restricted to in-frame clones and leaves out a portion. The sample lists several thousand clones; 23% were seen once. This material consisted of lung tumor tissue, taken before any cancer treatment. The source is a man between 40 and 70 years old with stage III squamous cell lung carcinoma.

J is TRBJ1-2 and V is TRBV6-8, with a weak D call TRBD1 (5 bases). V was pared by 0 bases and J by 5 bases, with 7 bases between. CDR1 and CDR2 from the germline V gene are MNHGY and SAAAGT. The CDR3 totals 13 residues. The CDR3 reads CASSYSGTYGYTF. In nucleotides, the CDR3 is TGTGCCAGCAGTTACTCAGGGACTTATGGCTACACCTTC.

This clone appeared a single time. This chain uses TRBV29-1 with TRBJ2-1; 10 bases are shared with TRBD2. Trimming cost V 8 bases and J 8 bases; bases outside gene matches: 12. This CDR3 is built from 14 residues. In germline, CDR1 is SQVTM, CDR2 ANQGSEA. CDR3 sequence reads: CSIEAGGRLDEQFF. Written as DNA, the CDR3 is TGCAGCATCGAAGCGGGAGGGCGGCTCGATGAGCAGTTCTTC.

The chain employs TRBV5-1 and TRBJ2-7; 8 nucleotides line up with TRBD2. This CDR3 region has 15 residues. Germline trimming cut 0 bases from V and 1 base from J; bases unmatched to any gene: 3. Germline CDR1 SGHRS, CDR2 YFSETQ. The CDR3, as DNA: TGCGCCAGCAGCTTGGCTCTAGCGGGTTCCTACGAGCAGTACTTC. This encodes CASSLALAGSYEQYF. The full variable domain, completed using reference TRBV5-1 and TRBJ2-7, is KAGVTQTPRYLIKTRGQQVTLSCSPISGHRSVSWYQQTPGQGLQFLFEYFSETQRNKGNFPGRFSGRQFSNSRSEMNVSTLELGDSALYLCASSLALAGSYEQYFGPGTRLTVT.

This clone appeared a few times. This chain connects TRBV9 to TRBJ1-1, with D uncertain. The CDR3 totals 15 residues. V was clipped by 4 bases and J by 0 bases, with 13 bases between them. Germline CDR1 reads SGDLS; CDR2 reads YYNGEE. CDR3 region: CASSPQSLMNTEAFF. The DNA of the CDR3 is TGTGCCAGCAGCCCCCAGAGCCTTATGAACACTGAAGCTTTCTTT.

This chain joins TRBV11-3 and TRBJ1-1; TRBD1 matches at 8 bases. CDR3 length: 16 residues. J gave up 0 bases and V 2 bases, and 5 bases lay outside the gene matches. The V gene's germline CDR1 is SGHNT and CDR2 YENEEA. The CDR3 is CASSLRQGLMNTEAFF. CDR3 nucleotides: TGTGCCAGCAGCTTACGACAGGGGTTGATGAACACTGAAGCTTTCTTT.

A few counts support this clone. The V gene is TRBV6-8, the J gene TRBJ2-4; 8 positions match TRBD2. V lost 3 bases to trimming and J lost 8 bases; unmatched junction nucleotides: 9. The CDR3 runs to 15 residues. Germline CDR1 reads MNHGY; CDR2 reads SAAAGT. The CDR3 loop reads CASSYERPGGDIQYF. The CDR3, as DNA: TGTGCCAGCAGTTATGAGCGCCCGGGAGGGGACATTCAGTACTTC.

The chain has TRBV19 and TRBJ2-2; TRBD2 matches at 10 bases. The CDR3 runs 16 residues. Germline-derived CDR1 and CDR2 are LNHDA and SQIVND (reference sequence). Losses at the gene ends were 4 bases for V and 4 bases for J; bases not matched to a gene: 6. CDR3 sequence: CASSKLAGVGTGELFF. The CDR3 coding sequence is TGTGCCAGTAGTAAGCTAGCGGGAGTAGGCACCGGGGAGCTGTTTTTT.

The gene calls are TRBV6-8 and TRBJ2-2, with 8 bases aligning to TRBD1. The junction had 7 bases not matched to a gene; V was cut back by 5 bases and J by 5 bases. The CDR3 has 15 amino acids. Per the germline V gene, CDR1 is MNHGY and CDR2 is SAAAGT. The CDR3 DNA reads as TGTGCCAGCAGTCATTGGACAGGGAGAACCGGGGAGCTGTTTTTT. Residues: CASSHWTGRTGELFF.

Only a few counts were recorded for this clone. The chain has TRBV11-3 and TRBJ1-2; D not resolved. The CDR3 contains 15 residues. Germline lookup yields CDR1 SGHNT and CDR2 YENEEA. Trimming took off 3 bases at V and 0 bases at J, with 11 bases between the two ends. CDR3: CASSLVTDPNYGYTF. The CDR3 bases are TGTGCCAGCAGCTTGGTTACGGACCCTAACTATGGCTACACCTTC.

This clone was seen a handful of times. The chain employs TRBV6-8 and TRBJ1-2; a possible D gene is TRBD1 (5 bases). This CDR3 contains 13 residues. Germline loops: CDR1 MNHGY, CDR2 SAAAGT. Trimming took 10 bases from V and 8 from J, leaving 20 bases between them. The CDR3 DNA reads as TGTGCCAACGCGTTCCAGGGTCTGAGGGGCTACACCTTC. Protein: CANAFQGLRGYTF.

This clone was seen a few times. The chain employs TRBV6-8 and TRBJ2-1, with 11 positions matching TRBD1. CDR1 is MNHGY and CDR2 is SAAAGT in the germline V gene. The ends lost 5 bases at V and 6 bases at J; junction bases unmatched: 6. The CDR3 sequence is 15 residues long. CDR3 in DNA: TGTGCCAGCAGTACCCGGGACAGGGGGGGCAATGAGCAGTTCTTC. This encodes CASSTRDRGGNEQFF.

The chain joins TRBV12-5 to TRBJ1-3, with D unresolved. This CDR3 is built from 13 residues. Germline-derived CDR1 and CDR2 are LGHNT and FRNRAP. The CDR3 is CANSAFSGNTIYF. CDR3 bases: TGTGCCAACAGTGCCTTCTCTGGAAACACCATATATTTT.